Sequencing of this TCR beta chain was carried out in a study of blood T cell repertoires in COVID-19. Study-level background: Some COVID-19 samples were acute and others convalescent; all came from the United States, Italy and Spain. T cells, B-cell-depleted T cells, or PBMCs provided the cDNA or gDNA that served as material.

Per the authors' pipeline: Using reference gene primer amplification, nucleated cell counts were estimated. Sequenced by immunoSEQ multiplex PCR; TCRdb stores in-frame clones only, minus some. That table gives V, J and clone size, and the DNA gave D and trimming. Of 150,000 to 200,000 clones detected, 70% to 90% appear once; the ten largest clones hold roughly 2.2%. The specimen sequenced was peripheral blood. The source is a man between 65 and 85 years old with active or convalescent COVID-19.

The chain's CDR3 is CASSLQFRDTDTQYF. CDR3 nucleotide sequence: TGTGCCAGCAGTTTACAGTTCAGGGACACAGATACGCAGTATTTT. The chain carries TRBV28 and TRBJ2-3, with TRBD1 as a possible D gene (5 bases). Trimming removed 2 bases at V and 2 bases at J, with 11 bases between. This CDR3 contains 15 residues. Germline CDR1 reads MDHEN; CDR2 reads SYDVKM.